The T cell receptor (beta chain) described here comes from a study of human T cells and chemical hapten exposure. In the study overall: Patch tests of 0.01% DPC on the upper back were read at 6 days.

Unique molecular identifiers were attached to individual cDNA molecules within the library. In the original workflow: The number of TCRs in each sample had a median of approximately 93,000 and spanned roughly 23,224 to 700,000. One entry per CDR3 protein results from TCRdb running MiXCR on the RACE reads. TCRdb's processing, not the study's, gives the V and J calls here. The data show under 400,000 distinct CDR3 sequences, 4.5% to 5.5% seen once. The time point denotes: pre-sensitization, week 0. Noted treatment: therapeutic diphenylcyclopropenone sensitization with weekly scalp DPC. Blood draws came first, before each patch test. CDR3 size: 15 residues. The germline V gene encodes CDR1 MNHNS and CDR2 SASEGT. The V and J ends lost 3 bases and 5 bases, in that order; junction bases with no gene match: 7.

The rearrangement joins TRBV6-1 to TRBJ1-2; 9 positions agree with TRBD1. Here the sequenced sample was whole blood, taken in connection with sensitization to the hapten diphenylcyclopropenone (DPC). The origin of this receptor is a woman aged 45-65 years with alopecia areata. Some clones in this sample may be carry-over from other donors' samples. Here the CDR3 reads CASSEVQGTGYGYTF. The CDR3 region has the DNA TGTGCCAGCAGTGAGGTGCAGGGGACAGGGTATGGCTACACCTTC.